This T cell receptor (beta chain) was captured by sequencing in a study of Ad26.COV2.S vaccination and SARS-CoV-2 variants. Study-wide results and caveats: After vaccination, reports described spike-specific CD8+ and CD4+ T cell responses as showing substantial breadth.

The treatment is: around 19 received Ad26.COV2.S at low or high dose, single or two shots; five or six received placebo; per-sample allocation not given. Sampling happened 63 days after the first vaccine or placebo injection. A Boston adult aged 18-55 years was the donor. Vaccination employed an Ad26 vector expressing the Wuhan-strain SARS-CoV-2 spike. In regard to this clone: The target antigen is unknown.

Sequencing was performed with immunoSEQ multiplex PCR; in TCRdb, only in-frame clones are kept and a portion is missing. The profile shows about 460,000 clones, roughly nine tenths of them singletons. The clonotype was recovered from a person between 18 and 65 years old who received the Ad26.COV2.S COVID-19 vaccine or a placebo. This material consisted of peripheral blood, taken in a trial of Ad26.COV2.S vaccine versus placebo.

Written as DNA, the CDR3 is TGTGCCAGCAGCCCCACAGGGGGCCACACTGAAGCTTTCTTT. Translation gives CASSPTGGHTEAFF. The rearrangement joins TRBV7-9 to TRBJ1-1, with 9 bases lining up with TRBD1. The trim removed 5 bases at V and 3 bases at J, leaving 4 bases unmatched. Germline V gene lookup returns CDR1 SEHNR and CDR2 FQNEAQ (reference sequence). This CDR3 region has 14 residues.